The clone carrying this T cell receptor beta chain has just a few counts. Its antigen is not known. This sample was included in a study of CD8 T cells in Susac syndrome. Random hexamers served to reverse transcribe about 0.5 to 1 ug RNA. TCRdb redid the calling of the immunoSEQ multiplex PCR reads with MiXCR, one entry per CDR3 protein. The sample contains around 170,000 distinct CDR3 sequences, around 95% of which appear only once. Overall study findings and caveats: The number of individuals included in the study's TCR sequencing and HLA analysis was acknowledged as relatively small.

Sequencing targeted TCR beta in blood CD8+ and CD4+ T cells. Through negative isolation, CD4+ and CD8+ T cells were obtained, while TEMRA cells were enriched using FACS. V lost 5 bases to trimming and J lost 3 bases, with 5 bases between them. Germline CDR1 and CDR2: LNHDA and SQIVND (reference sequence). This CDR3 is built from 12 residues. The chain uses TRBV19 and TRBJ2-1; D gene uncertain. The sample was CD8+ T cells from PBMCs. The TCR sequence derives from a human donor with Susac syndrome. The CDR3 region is CASSEDYNEQFF. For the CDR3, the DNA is TGTGCCAGTAGTGAGGACTACAATGAGCAGTTCTTC.